The TCR beta chain described here comes from a study of neurological immune-mediated disorders. Study results and caveats: Phylogenetic grouping put 18 of 34 multiple sclerosis patients' repertoires into one related-CDR3 cluster, a possible signature. The level of TCR clonal expansion was highest in patients with HTLV-1-associated myelopathy and lowest in multiple sclerosis, where it fell below the level seen in healthy controls.

This clonotype was observed many times. The target antigen is unknown. 5'RACE generated cDNA with 10-nucleotide random UMIs. TCRdb independently ran MiXCR on the 5' RACE reads; one entry per CDR3 protein. The sample includes about 55,000 distinct CDR3 sequences, over 3.5% of them seen just once. This TCR was recovered from a woman in her thirties or forties with multiple sclerosis. Sequencing used CD4+ T cells from blood.

The CDR3 DNA sequence: TGCGCCAGCAGCATGGGAAGGTCAGGGGGGTCCGATGATACGCAGTATTTT. Its translation: CASSMGRSGGSDDTQYF. The chain combines TRBV5-1 with TRBJ2-3; D perhaps matches TRBD1 (7 bases). CDR1 is SGHRS, CDR2 YFSETQ, per germline. This CDR3 comprises 17 residues. V lost 4 bases and J 6 bases, leaving 24 bases between the germline ends. The variable domain in full, completed from reference TRBV5-1 and TRBJ2-3, reads KAGVTQTPRYLIKTRGQQVTLSCSPISGHRSVSWYQQTPGQGLQFLFEYFSETQRNKGNFPGRFSGRQFSNSRSEMNVSTLELGDSALYLCASSMGRSGGSDDTQYFGPGTRLTVL.